Here is one TCR beta chain with its context. No antigen is known for it. Trimming cost V 2 bases and J 8 bases; bases outside gene matches: 8. Germline assignment: CDR1 SGHTA and CDR2 FQGNSA. The CDR3 length is 15 residues. MiXCR was run by TCRdb on the 5' RACE reads, yielding one entry per CDR3 protein. The repertoire holds several thousand distinct CDR3 sequences, approximately 15% seen once, with 11% in the top ten. The data were obtained in a study of spatial heterogeneity in lung cancer. The time point: sample taken at primary tumor resection. The roughly 79 donors had untreated early-stage non-small cell lung cancer. Sequencing of whole RNA from tumor, nontumor lung or frozen PBMC involved no sorting. Regarding the study as a whole: The number of expanded tumor alpha and beta chains correlated with mutation number.

The source of this sequence is a male donor with early-stage non-small cell lung cancer. The chain recombines TRBV7-2 with TRBJ1-4; 7 nucleotides align to TRBD1. The sample was lung tumor tissue, taken at surgery. The CDR3 loop reads CASSLQAGGAEKLFF. The CDR3 DNA is TGTGCCAGCAGCTTACAGGCAGGGGGAGCCGAAAAACTGTTTTTT.